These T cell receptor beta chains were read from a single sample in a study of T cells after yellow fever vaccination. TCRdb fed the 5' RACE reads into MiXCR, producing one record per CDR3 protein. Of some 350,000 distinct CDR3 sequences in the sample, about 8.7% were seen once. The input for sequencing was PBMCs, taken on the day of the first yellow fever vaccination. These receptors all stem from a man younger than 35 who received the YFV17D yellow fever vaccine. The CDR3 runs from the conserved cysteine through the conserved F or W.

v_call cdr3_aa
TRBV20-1 CSARASARRGYTF
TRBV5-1 CASSFEGGGTEAFF
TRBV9 CASNERGQYNSPLHF
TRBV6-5 CASSYSVLEGQIYGYTF
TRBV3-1 CASSHSRAGTGFEQYF
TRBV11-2 CASSRTLSSYNEQFF
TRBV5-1 CASSLAYSAGNEQFF
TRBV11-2 CASRPPGRSNEKLFF
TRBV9 CASSAEGQREQYF
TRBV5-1 CASMEDSYNEQFF
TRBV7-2 CASSHGQGGGRYNEQFF
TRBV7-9 CASSFLAYEQYF
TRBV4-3 CASSRLRESSYEQYF
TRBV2 CASSLNPLAVQPGNQPQHF
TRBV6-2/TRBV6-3 CASTQAGGYEQYF
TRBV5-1 CASSSGGQLTDTQYF
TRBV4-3 CASSRTGGNTEAFF
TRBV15 CATSTGGGTDTQYF
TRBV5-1 CASSDGTSSTDTQYF
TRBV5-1 CASSLAPSGGDTQYF
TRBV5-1 CASSFGGTYEQNF
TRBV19 CASSKERGSNQPQHF
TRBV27 CASSTGVRNQPQHF
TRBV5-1 CASSLLGASSTDTQYF
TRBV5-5 CASSLWVTGELFF
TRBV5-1 CASSVGQLNTEAFF